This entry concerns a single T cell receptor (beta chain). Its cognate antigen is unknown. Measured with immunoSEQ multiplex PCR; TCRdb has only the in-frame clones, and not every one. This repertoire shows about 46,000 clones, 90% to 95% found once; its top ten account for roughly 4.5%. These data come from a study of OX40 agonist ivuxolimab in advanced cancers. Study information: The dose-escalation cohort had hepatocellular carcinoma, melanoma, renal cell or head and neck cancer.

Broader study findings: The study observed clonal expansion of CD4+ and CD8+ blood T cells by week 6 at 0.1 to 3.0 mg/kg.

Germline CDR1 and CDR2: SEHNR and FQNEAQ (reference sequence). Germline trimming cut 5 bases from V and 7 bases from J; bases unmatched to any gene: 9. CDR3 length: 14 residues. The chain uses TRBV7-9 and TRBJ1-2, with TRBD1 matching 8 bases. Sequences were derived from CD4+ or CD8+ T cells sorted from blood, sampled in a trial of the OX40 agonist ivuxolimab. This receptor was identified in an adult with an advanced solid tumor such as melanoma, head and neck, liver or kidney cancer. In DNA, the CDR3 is TGTGCCAGCAGCCTCGGACAGGGCCCGGCTGGCTACACCTTC. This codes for CASSLGQGPAGYTF.